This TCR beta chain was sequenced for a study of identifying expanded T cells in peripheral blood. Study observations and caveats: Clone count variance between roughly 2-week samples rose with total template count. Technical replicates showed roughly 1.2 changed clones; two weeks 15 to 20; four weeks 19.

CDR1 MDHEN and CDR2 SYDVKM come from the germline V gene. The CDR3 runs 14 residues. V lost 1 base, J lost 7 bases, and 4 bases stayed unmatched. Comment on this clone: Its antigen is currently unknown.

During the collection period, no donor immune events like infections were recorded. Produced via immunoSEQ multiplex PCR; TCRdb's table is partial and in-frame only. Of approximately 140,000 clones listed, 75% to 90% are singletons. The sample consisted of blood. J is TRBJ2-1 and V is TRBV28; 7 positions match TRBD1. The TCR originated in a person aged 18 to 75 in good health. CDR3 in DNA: TGTGCCAGCAGTTTATTTAGGGGGCGGAATGAGCAGTTCTTC. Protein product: CASSLFRGRNEQFF.